This record looks at one T cell receptor (beta chain) sequence and its context. What it binds is not known. The data derive from a study of T-cell memory formation after mild COVID-19. Overall study findings and caveats: Some clones that responded turned up in pre-infection memory, which suggests that cross-reactive memory joined in. Clones which contracted sat mainly in CM and EM if CD4+, and in EMRA if CD8+.

Trimming stripped 4 bases from V and 1 base from J, with 11 bases between. CDR3 length equals 14 residues. In germline, CDR1 is DFQATT, CDR2 SNEGSKA (reference sequence). Constant-segment primers and 5'RACE yielded cDNA libraries for TCR alpha and TCR beta, each carrying sample barcodes and UMIs. A single record per CDR3 protein comes from TCRdb applying MiXCR to the 5' RACE reads. The sample has 400,000 to 500,000 distinct CDR3 sequences, 15% to 25% seen once. This sequence was found in an adult woman who had mild COVID-19 (a few samples of this study predate the infection). Cell type and time point are not known. This sequence joins TRBV20-1 and TRBJ2-4; D uncertain. The sequencing input was PBMCs or a T cell subset sorted from them (not recorded which). The CDR3: CSAKPITAKNIQYF. As DNA, the CDR3 is TGCAGTGCTAAACCGATCACGGCCAAAAACATTCAGTACTTC.